This TCR beta chain was identified in a study of blood T cell repertoires in COVID-19 (dated by TCRdb to 2020 to 2021). Turning to the overall study: Collaborator samples came from the United States, Italy and Spain and covered acute and convalescent phases of COVID-19. The prospective study material was composed of cDNA or gDNA derived from T cells, B-cell-depleted T cells, or PBMCs. Subjects who had been exposed to COVID-19, were actively infected with it, or had recovered from it provided the deeply sampled blood TCRbeta repertoires that made up the dataset. The repertoires were released in a freely available public database intended as a resource for research on the immune response to SARS-CoV-2. The samples were drawn from the first 160 participants of the ongoing ImmuneRACE study and from under 1,500 subjects provided by 6 global collaborators. A de-identified subject ID, COVID-19 status, age in years and sex were almost always included in the sample metadata. Where HLA class I and class II types were available, the types were taken from metadata supplied by the sample provider, not from assay-based typing. Overall results and qualifications from the work: The quantity of clinical and demographic metadata differed by source and by participant and was supplied without curation.

The collaborating institutions used their own protocols to collect whole blood in K2EDTA tubes. For TCRbeta analysis, collaborator samples were shipped as frozen whole blood, as isolated PBMCs, or as DNA extracted from either sample type. The immunoSEQ Assay, a bias-controlled multiplex PCR, was used to amplify TCRbeta CDR3 regions from genomic DNA. The paper's processing steps were these. Within the assay, amplification of reference gene primers was used to estimate how many nucleated cells each sample contained. To quantify the absolute abundance of each unique TCRbeta CDR3 rearrangement, sequence reads were collapsed and filtered. For each sample, productive Simpson clonality was calculated as the square root of Simpson's diversity index across productive rearrangements. TCRdb stores this immuneACCESS table with in-frame sequences only. Part of the clones is absent; in the studies checked, under half of the shortfall reflects unresolved V genes, and no reason is known for the rest. D and trimming come from the DNA, and the V and J calls and clone size come from that table. The sample records about 60,000 clones, about 80% of which are singletons. The biggest ten clones account for around 6.3% of the sample.

From the cysteine up to the phenylalanine, the CDR3 has a length of 16 residues. Only the CDR3 region is kept as DNA, spanning 48 bases read in frame from base 1. CDR1 is given as SEHNR and CDR2 as FQNEAQ, both from the germline V gene (reference sequence). V has 1 base trimmed and J has 5 bases trimmed; junction bases matching no gene number 7. On this clone: It lacks a known antigen. It has no much larger one-base neighbor in the sample; base qualities were not kept.

This sequence originates from a man in his sixties with acute or convalescent COVID-19. This sequence uses TRBV7-9 and TRBJ2-2, with TRBD1 identical over 7 junction bases. The source material was peripheral blood. The CDR3 in this case is CASSLEGPGGTGELFF. In nucleotides, the sequence is TGTGCCAGCAGCTTAGAAGGGCCAGGGGGAACCGGGGAGCTGTTTTTT.